This TCR beta chain was captured in a study of Ad26.COV2.S vaccination and SARS-CoV-2 variants (dated by TCRdb to 2020 to 2022). Turning to the overall study: Donors in the vaccine arm were drawn from COV1001, a multicentre, randomized, double-blind, placebo-controlled phase I-IIa trial testing Ad26.COV2.S in healthy adults. Dosing of Ad26.COV2.S was intramuscular, at either 5x10^10 or 1x10^11 viral particles, delivered as one shot or as two shots spaced 56 days apart. Sequencing of the TCRbeta repertoire served to evaluate the specificity and breadth of SARS-CoV-2-reactive T cell receptors following Ad26.COV2.S vaccination. Participants in the trial were split at random into five groups of five each, receiving low-dose or high-dose Ad26.COV2.S once or twice, or else placebo on both occasions. Throughout the experiments and outcome assessment, investigators stayed blinded to trial group allocation. The TCR-sequenced set comprised about 32 samples: some 20 Ad26.COV2.S vaccine recipients, 5 placebo recipients and 8 SARS-CoV-2 convalescent individuals. Overall results and qualifications from the work: Vaccine and placebo recipients had similar non-spike TCR breadth, a finding consistent with the vaccine containing only spike. Spike-specific TCR breadth was higher in Ad26.COV2.S recipients than in placebo recipients (P = 0.0014). After vaccination, substantial breadth of spike-specific CD8+ and CD4+ T cell responses was reported. The study lacked the statistical power to compare responses across vaccine doses or regimens. It was noted by the authors that total T cell responses may have been underestimated by the TCR breadth and depth analyses.

The immunoSEQ Assay was the method used to sequence TCRbeta CDR3 regions. After extraction, genomic DNA underwent amplification by bias-controlled multiplex PCR, followed by high-throughput sequencing. Processing in the source paper ran as follows. To quantify the absolute abundance of every unique TCRbeta CDR3 region, sequences were collapsed and filtered. Usable DNA was measured by amplifying reference genes present in all nucleated cells, and TCRbeta template counts were normalized to that usable DNA to estimate T cell fraction. Repertoire TCRs were annotated as SARS-CoV-2-specific when V gene, CDR3 amino acid sequence and J gene were exactly matched to a known reactive TCR set. MIRA supplied the reference SARS-CoV-2 TCR set, which was filtered for enrichment in COVID-19-positive ImmuneCODE repertoires so that public or cross-reactive TCRs were removed. Drawing on the MIRA antigens, annotated TCRs were analysed further at the level of specific ORF or position within ORF. Breadth was defined as annotated unique rearrangements over total unique productive rearrangements; depth was the summed frequency of those rearrangements. TCR breadth was compared between groups using two-sided Wilcoxon rank-sum tests. TCRdb holds this immuneACCESS table with in-frame rearrangements only. Some clones are missing; in checked studies, unresolved V genes explain under half, and the rest has no known cause. The V and J calls and the clone size are those of that table, but D and trimming were determined from the DNA. The sample data list roughly 400,000 clones, and 92% of these were observed just once. The leading ten clones occupy under 2% of the sample.

Taken with the paper, the label for treatment or condition translates to: 15 to 20 received Ad26.COV2.S at low or high dose, single or two shots; a few received placebo; per-sample allocation not given. For vaccine and placebo recipients, repertoires were sequenced using samples collected on day 63 after the first injection. Cohort 1b enrolled some 25 adults aged 18-55 years at a single site in Boston, USA, between 29 July and 7 August 2020. Ad26.COV2.S was a replication-incompetent adenovirus type 26 vector that expressed a prefusion-stabilized SARS-CoV-2 spike protein derived from the original Wuhan strain. V is pruned by 0 bases and J by 6 bases, leaving 9 bases of the junction without a gene match. The CDR3 contains 15 residues, cysteine and phenylalanine counted. The only DNA kept is the CDR3, 45 bases in frame from the first base. CDR1 SGHDT and CDR2 YYEEEE are derived from the germline V gene.

With regard to this clone: Its antigen remains unidentified. Base qualities are not recorded, but no much larger clone differs from it by a single base.

This chain is built from TRBV5-6 and TRBJ2-7; TRBD1 matches 7 bases in the middle. This specimen consisted of peripheral blood, obtained in a trial of Ad26.COV2.S vaccine versus placebo. This clonotype originated in a person aged 18-65 years who received the Ad26.COV2.S COVID-19 vaccine or a placebo. Here the CDR3 is given as CASSLERTGGSEQYF. In nucleotide form, the sequence is TGTGCCAGCAGCTTGGAGAGGACAGGCGGGTCCGAGCAGTACTTC.